The source of this T cell receptor (beta chain) is a study of OX40 agonist ivuxolimab in advanced cancers. Notes on the study in general: In CD8+ T cells, expanded clones were on average more numerous than in CD4+.

Germline V gene lookup returns CDR1 MDHEN and CDR2 SYDVKM. V was trimmed by 4 bases and J by 1 base, leaving 14 bases between them. The CDR3 is 15 amino acids. This clone was counted once. As yet, its antigen is unknown. Assay: immunoSEQ multiplex PCR; the TCRdb copy retains only in-frame clones and omits some. The data contain 70,000 to 95,000 clones, roughly 88% of them singletons. The sequence was obtained from an adult with an advanced solid tumor such as melanoma, head and neck, liver or kidney cancer. Sequencing used CD4+ or CD8+ T cells sorted from blood, obtained in a trial of the OX40 agonist ivuxolimab. The V and J genes are TRBV28 and TRBJ2-7; D is perhaps TRBD1 or TRBD2 (5 bases each). The CDR3 DNA is TGTGCCAGCAGTTCGTGGGGCGGGCTTTCCTACGAGCAGTACTTC. Translation: CASSSWGGLSYEQYF.